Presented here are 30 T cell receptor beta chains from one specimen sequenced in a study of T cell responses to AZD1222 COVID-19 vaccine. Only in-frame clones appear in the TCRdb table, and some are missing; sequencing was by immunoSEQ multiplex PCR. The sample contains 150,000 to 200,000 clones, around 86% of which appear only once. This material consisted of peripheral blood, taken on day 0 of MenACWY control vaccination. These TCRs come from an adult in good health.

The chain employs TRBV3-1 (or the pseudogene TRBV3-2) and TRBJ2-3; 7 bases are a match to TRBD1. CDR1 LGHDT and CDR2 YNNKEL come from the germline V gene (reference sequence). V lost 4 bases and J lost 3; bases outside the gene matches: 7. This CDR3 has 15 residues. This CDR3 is CASSPNRQGTDTQYF. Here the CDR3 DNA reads TGTGCCAGCAGCCCGAATCGACAGGGAACAGATACGCAGTATTTT.

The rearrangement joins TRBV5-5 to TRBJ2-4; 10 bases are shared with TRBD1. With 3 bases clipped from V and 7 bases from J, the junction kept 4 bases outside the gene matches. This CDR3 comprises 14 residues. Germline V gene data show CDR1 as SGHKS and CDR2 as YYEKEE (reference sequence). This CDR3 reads CASSYQGQGNIQYF. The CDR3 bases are TGTGCCAGCAGCTACCAGGGACAGGGGAACATTCAGTACTTC.

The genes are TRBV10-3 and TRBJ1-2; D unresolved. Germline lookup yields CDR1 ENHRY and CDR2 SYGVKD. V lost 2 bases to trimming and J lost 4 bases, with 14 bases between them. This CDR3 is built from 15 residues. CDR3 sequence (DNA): TGTGCCATCAGTGAGCCTGAGACGAGAGCCTATGGCTACACCTTC. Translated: CAISEPETRAYGYTF.

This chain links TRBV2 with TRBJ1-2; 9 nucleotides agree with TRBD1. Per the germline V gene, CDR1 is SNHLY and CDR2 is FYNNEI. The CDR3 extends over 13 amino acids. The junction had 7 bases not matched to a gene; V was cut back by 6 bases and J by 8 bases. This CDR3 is CASSGDRVFGYTF. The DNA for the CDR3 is TGTGCCAGCAGCGGGGACAGGGTATTCGGCTACACCTTC. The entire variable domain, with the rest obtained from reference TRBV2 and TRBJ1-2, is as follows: EPEVTQTPSHQVTQMGQEVILRCVPISNHLYFYWYRQILGQKVEFLVSFYNNEISEKSEIFDDQFSVERPDGSNFTLKIRSTKLEDSAMYFCASSGDRVFGYTFGSGTRLTVV.

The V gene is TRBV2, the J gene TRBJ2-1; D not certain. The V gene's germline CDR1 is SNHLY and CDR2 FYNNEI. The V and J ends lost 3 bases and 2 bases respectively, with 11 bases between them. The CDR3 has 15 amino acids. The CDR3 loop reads CASSDRVLTYNEQFF. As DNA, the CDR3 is TGTGCCAGCAGTGACCGGGTCCTCACCTACAATGAGCAGTTCTTC.

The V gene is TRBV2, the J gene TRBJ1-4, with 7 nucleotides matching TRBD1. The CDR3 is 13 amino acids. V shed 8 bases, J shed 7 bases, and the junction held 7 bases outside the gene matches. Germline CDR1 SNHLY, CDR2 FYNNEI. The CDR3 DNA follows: TGTGCCAGCGGGGACAGCAATTCTGAAAAACTGTTTTTT. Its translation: CASGDSNSEKLFF.

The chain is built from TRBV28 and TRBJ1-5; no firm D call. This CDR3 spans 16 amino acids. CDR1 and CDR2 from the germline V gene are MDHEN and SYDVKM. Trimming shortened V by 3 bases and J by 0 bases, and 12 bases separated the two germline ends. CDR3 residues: CASSFLFGYSNQPQHF. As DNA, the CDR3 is TGTGCCAGCAGTTTCCTCTTCGGATATAGCAATCAGCCCCAGCATTTT.

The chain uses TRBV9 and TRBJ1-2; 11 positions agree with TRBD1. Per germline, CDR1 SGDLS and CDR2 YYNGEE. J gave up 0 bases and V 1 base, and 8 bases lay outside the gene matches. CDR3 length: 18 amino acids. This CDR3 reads CASSVHPGQGVTNYGYTF. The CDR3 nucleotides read TGTGCCAGCAGCGTACATCCGGGACAGGGGGTTACTAACTATGGCTACACCTTC.

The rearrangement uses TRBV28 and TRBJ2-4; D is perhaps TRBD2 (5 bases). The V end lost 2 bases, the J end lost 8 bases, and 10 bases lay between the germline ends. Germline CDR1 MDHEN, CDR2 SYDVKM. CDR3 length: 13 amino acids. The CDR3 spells CASSLEGSDIQYF. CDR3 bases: TGTGCCAGCAGTTTAGAGGGTTCGGACATTCAGTACTTC.

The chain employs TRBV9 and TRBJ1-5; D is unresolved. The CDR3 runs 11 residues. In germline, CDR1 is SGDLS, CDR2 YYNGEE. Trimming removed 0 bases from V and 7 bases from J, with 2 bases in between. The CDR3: CASSVVQPQHF. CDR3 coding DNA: TGTGCCAGCAGCGTAGTGCAGCCCCAGCATTTT.

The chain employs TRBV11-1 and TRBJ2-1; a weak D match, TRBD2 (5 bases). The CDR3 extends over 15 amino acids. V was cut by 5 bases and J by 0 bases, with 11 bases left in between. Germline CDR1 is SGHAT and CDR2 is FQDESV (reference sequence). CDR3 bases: TGTGCCAGCAGCATAAGCGGAAGCTCCTACAATGAGCAGTTCTTC. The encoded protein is CASSISGSSYNEQFF.

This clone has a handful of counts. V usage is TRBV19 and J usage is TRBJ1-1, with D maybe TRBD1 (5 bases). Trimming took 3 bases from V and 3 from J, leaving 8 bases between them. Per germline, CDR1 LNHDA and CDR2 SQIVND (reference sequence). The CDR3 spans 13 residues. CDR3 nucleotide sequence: TGTGCCAGTAGTATGCTGGGGCACACTGAAGCTTTCTTT. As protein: CASSMLGHTEAFF. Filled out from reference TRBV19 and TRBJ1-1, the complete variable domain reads DGGITQSPKYLFRKEGQNVTLSCEQNLNHDAMYWYRQDPGQGLRLIYYSQIVNDFQKGDIAEGYSVSREKKESFPLTVTSAQKNPTAFYLCASSMLGHTEAFFGQGTRLTVV.

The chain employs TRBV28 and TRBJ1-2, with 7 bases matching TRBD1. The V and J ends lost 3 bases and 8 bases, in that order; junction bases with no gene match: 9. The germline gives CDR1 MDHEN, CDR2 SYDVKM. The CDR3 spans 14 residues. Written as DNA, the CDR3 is TGTGCCAGCAGTTTCCTTGGAGGGGGCTTCGGCTACACCTTC. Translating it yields CASSFLGGGFGYTF.

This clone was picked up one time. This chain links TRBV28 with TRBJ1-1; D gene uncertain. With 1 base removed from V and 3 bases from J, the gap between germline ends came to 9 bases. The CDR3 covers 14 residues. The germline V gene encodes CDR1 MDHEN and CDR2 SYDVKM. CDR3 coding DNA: TGTGCCAGCAGTTTATCAACAGAATACACTGAAGCTTTCTTT. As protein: CASSLSTEYTEAFF.

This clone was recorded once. CDR3 sequence: CASSNRDIDTDTQYF. CDR3 DNA: TGTGCCAGTAGTAACCGGGACATCGACACAGATACGCAGTATTTT. V usage is TRBV19 and J usage is TRBJ2-3; D may be TRBD1 (6 bases). The CDR3 is made up of 15 amino acids. Germline CDR1 LNHDA, CDR2 SQIVND (reference sequence). The V end was cut by 4 bases, the J end by 2 bases, with 13 bases between. Variable domain in full (rest from reference TRBV19 and TRBJ2-3): DGGITQSPKYLFRKEGQNVTLSCEQNLNHDAMYWYRQDPGQGLRLIYYSQIVNDFQKGDIAEGYSVSREKKESFPLTVTSAQKNPTAFYLCASSNRDIDTDTQYFGPGTRLTVL.

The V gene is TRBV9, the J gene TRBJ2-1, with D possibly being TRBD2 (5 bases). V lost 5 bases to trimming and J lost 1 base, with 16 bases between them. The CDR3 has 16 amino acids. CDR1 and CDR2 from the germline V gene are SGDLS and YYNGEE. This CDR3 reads CASSPSGGLSYNEQFF. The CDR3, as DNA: TGTGCCAGCAGTCCTTCGGGCGGGTTGTCCTACAATGAGCAGTTCTTC. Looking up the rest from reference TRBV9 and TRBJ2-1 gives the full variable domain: DSGVTQTPKHLITATGQRVTLRCSPRSGDLSVYWYQQSLDQGLQFLIQYYNGEERAKGNILERFSAQQFPDLHSELNLSSLELGDSALYFCASSPSGGLSYNEQFFGPGTRLTVL.

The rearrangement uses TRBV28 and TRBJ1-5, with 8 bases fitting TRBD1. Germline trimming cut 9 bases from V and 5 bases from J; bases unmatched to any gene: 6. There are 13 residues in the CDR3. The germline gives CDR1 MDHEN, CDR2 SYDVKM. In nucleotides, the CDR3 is TGTGCCAGGACACAGGGGGGCCATCAGCCCCAGCATTTT. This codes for CARTQGGHQPQHF.

CDR3: CASRAGSSYEQYF. The CDR3 bases are TGTGCCAGCAGAGCGGGAAGCTCCTACGAGCAGTACTTC. The J gene is TRBJ2-7, the V gene TRBV6-5; 7 bases agree with TRBD2. The germline V gene encodes CDR1 MNHEY and CDR2 SVGAGI. V was pared by 6 bases and J by 0 bases, with 2 bases of the junction left unmatched. The CDR3 has 13 residues.

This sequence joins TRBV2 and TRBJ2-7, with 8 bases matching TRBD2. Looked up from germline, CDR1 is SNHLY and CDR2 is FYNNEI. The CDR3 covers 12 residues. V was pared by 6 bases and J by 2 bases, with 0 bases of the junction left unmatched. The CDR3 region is CASRAGAYEQYF. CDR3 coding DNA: TGTGCCAGCAGAGCGGGGGCCTACGAGCAGTACTTC.

CDR3 sequence (DNA): TGTGCCAGCAGGAGGGGTCTTCAAGAGACCCAGTACTTC. As protein: CASRRGLQETQYF. The chain joins TRBV6-5 to TRBJ2-5; D is tentatively TRBD1 or TRBD2 (5 bases each). This CDR3 comprises 13 residues. V was shortened by 6 bases and J by 2 bases, with 10 bases between the two germline ends. The germline V gene has CDR1 MNHEY and CDR2 SVGAGI.

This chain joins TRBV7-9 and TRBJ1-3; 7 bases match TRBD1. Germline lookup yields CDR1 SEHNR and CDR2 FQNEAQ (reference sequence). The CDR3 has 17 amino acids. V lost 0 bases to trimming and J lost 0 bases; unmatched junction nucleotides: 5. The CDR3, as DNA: TGTGCCAGCAGCTTAGCGGGACAGAGGGTCTCTGGAAACACCATATATTTT. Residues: CASSLAGQRVSGNTIYF.

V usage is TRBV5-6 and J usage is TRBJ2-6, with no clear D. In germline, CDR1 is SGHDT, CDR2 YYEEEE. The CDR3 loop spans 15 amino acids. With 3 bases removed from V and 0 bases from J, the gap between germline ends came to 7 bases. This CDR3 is CASSSADSGANVLTF. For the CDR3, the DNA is TGTGCCAGCAGCTCCGCTGACTCTGGGGCCAACGTCCTGACTTTC.

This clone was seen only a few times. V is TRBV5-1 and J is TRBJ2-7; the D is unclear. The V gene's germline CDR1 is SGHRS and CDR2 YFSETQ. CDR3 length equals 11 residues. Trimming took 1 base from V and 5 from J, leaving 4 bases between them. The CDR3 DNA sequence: TGCGCCAGCAGCTTGTCAAACGAGCAGTACTTC. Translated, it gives CASSLSNEQYF.

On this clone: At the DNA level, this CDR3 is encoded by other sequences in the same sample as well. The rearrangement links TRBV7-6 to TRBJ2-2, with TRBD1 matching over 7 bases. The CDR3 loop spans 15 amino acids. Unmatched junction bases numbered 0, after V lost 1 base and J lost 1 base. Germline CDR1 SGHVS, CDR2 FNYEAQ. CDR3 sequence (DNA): TGTGCCAGCAGCTTAGGACAGGGGAACACCGGGGAGCTGTTTTTT. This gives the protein CASSLGQGNTGELFF.

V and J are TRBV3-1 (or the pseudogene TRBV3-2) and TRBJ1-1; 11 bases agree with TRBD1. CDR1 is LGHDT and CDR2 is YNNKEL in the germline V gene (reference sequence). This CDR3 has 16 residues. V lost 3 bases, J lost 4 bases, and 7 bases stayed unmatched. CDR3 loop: CASSHWTGGRSTEAFF. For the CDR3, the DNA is TGTGCCAGCAGCCACTGGACAGGGGGCAGGAGCACTGAAGCTTTCTTT.

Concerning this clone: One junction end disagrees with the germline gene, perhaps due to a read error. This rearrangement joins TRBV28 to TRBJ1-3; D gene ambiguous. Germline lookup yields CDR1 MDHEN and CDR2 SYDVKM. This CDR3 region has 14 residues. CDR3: CASSLSGSARPSMF. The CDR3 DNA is TGTGCCAGCAGTTTATCGGGTTCGGCCAGGCCGTCGATGTTT.

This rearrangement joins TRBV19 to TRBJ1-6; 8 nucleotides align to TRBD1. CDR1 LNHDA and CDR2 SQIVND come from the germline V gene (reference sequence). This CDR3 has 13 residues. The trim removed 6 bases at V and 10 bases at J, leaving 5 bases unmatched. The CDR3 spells CASRDRVISPLHF. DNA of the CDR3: TGTGCCAGTAGGGACAGGGTAATCTCACCCCTCCACTTT.

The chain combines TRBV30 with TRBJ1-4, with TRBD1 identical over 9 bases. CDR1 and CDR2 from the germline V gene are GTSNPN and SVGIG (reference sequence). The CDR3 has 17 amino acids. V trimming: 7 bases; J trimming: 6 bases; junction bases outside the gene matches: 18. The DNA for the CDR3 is TGTGCCTCGTCGCCCGGGACAGGGCCCTCCCCGGATGAAAAACTGTTTTTT. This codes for CASSPGTGPSPDEKLFF.

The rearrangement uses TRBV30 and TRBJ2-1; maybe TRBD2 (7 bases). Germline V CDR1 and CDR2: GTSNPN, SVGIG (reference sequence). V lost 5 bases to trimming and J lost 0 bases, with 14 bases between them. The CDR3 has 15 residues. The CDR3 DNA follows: TGTGCCTGGGGTAGGGGGGGAAGCTCCTACAATGAGCAGTTCTTC. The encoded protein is CAWGRGGSSYNEQFF.

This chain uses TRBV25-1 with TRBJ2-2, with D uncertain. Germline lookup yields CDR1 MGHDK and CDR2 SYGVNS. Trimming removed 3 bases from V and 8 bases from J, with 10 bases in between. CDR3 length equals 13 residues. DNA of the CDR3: TGTGCCAGCAGTGAGTCAGCACGGGGGGAGCTGTTTTTT. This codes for CASSESARGELFF.